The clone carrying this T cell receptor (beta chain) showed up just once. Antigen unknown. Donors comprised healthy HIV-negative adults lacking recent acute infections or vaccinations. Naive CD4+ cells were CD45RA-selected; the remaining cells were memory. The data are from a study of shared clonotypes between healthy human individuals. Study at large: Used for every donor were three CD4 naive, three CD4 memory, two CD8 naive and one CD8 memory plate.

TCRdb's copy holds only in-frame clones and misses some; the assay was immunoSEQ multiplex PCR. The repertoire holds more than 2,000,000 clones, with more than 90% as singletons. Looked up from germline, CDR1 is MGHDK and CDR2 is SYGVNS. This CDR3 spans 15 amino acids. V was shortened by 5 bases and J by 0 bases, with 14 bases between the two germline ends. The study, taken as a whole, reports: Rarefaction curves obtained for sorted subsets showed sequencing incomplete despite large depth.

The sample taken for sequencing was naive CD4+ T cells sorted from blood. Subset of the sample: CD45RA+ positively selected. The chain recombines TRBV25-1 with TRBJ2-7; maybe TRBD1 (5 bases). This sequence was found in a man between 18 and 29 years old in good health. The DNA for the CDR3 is TGTGCCAGCAGTTTCGGACAAGTTAGCTCCTACGAGCAGTACTTC. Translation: CASSFGQVSSYEQYF.